This T cell receptor beta chain appears in the sequencing data of a study of technical replicates of blood from a few donors. Germline V lookup: CDR1 SNHLY, CDR2 FYNNEI. The CDR3 sequence is 20 residues long. The ends lost 6 bases at V and 2 bases at J; junction bases unmatched: 23. TCRdb's copy holds only in-frame clones and misses some; the assay was immunoSEQ multiplex PCR. The sample holds more than 90,000 clones, approximately 94% seen once. Material: T cells isolated from PBMCs. The V call is TRBV2, the J call TRBJ1-1, with 8 bases identical to TRBD1. The receptor was derived from a human donor in good health. The chain's CDR3 is CASRDSITTGDMKSNTEAFF. CDR3 nucleotide sequence: TGTGCCAGCAGAGACAGCATTACGACAGGGGACATGAAGTCAAACACTGAAGCTTTCTTT. The full variable domain, its missing parts supplied by reference TRBV2 and TRBJ1-1, is EPEVTQTPSHQVTQMGQEVILRCVPISNHLYFYWYRQILGQKVEFLVSFYNNEISEKSEIFDDQFSVERPDGSNFTLKIRSTKLEDSAMYFCASRDSITTGDMKSNTEAFFGQGTRLTVV.